This TCR beta chain is from a study of T cells in Graves' hyperthyroidism and ophthalmopathy. RNA transcripts served as the template for amplifying TCR beta CDR3 regions. HTBI primers drove first-round RT-PCR of the TCR CDR3. TCRdb recomputed calls from the multiplex PCR reads with MiXCR, one row per CDR3 protein. The sample yields about 590,000 distinct CDR3 sequences, about a sixth seen once. Germline V gene sequence: CDR1 SQVTM, CDR2 ANQGSEA. The J segment lost 3 bases and the V segment lost 0 bases, leaving 6 bases of the junction unmatched. CDR3 size: 16 residues. The chain couples TRBV29-1 to TRBJ2-3; TRBD2 agrees at 10 bases. This TCR derives from a woman aged 25 to 39 with Graves' hyperthyroidism. Material for sequencing was blood. The CDR3 DNA is TGCAGCGTTGAAGATCCGCTAGCGGGAGATACAGATACGCAGTATTTT. It is translated as CSVEDPLAGDTDTQYF.